Shown below are 27 T cell receptor beta chains from a single sample sequenced in a study of cytomegalovirus exposure and HLA in healthy donors. This table comes from immunoSEQ multiplex PCR, and its TCRdb copy is limited to in-frame clones, with some not included. The profile covers some 240,000 clones, with 87% appearing a single time and approximately 2% taken by the ten largest. The material sequenced was PBMCs. The receptors come from a woman under 30 in good health and CMV-seropositive.

This sequence joins TRBV5-1 and TRBJ1-1, with 7 bases identical to TRBD1. Germline lookup yields CDR1 SGHRS and CDR2 YFSETQ. The length of the CDR3 is 14 residues. V shed 1 base, J shed 8 bases, and the junction held 8 bases outside the gene matches. CDR3 DNA: TGCGCCAGCAGCTTGTTATCAGGGGGTCTCGAAGCTTTCTTT. Protein: CASSLLSGGLEAFF. Complete variable domain (other parts from reference TRBV5-1 and TRBJ1-1): KAGVTQTPRYLIKTRGQQVTLSCSPISGHRSVSWYQQTPGQGLQFLFEYFSETQRNKGNFPGRFSGRQFSNSRSEMNVSTLELGDSALYLCASSLLSGGLEAFFGQGTRLTVV.

The chain couples TRBV30 to TRBJ1-4; D not resolved. CDR3 size: 15 residues. Germline-derived CDR1 and CDR2 are GTSNPN and SVGIG (reference sequence). V was clipped by 1 base and J by 0 bases, with 9 bases between them. CDR3 sequence (DNA): TGTGCCTGGAGTGCACAATACGCAACTAATGAAAAACTGTTTTTT. This translates into CAWSAQYATNEKLFF.

The chain recombines TRBV30 with TRBJ1-1; the D gene is possibly TRBD1 (6 bases). Germline V lookup: CDR1 GTSNPN, CDR2 SVGIG (reference sequence). The V gene lost 0 bases and the J gene lost 6 bases, with 23 bases spanning the gap. The CDR3 length is 17 residues. The CDR3 protein is CAWSVSGGVDLTSEAFF. In DNA, the CDR3 is TGTGCCTGGAGTGTATCTGGGGGCGTTGACCTCACTTCTGAAGCTTTCTTT.

The chain couples TRBV11-1 to TRBJ2-3, with a tentative D call TRBD2 (6 bases). V was pared by 3 bases and J by 1 base, with 20 bases between. The germline gives CDR1 SGHAT, CDR2 FQDESV (reference sequence). The CDR3 consists of 18 residues. The CDR3 is CASSFLRFSASGTDTQYF. CDR3 nucleotides: TGTGCCAGCAGCTTTTTGAGGTTTTCGGCTAGCGGCACAGATACGCAGTATTTT.

This clone was observed at least ten times. The chain combines TRBV14 with TRBJ2-7, with a weak D call TRBD1 (6 bases). Germline V gives CDR1 SGHDN, CDR2 FVKESK. V was trimmed by 4 bases and J by 6 bases, leaving 13 bases between them. This CDR3 is 13 amino acids long. CDR3 nucleotides: TGTGCCAGCAGCCGTTCTAGGGGGACCGAGCAGTACTTC. This encodes CASSRSRGTEQYF.

The V and J genes are TRBV4-1 and TRBJ1-1; 8 positions match TRBD1. The CDR3 has 17 residues. J gave up 3 bases and V 1 base, and 10 bases lay outside the gene matches. The germline gives CDR1 MGHRA, CDR2 YSYEKL. CDR3 in amino acids: CASSQGTGKQKDTEAFF. The CDR3 DNA is TGCGCCAGCAGCCAAGGGACAGGGAAACAAAAGGACACTGAAGCTTTCTTT.

The gene calls are TRBV6-5 and TRBJ2-1; D is possibly TRBD2 (6 bases). Germline V gives CDR1 MNHEY, CDR2 SVGAGI. This CDR3 is 13 amino acids long. With 6 bases removed from V and 8 bases from J, the gap between germline ends came to 14 bases. The CDR3 loop reads CASSPMGGDEQFF. CDR3 coding DNA: TGTGCCAGCAGCCCTATGGGAGGCGATGAGCAGTTCTTC.

The chain joins TRBV30 to TRBJ2-1, with 9 bases matching TRBD2. With 3 bases clipped from V and 3 bases from J, the junction kept 6 bases outside the gene matches. The V gene's germline CDR1 is GTSNPN and CDR2 SVGIG (reference sequence). The CDR3 runs 15 residues. CDR3 coding DNA: TGTGCCTGGAGCGCGGGGGGGGTCCACTACAATGAGCAGTTCTTC. Translated, it gives CAWSAGGVHYNEQFF. Using reference TRBV30 and TRBJ2-1 for the parts outside the CDR3, the full variable domain is SQTIHQWPATLVQPVGSPLSLECTVEGTSNPNLYWYRQAAGRGLQLLFYSVGIGQISSEVPQNLSASRPQDRQFILSSKKLLLSDSGFYLCAWSAGGVHYNEQFFGPGTRLTVL.

The V and J genes are TRBV29-1 and TRBJ2-3, with D tentatively TRBD2 (5 bases). Germline V gene lookup returns CDR1 SQVTM and CDR2 ANQGSEA. The CDR3 spans 14 residues. Trimming removed 3 bases from V and 3 bases from J, with 13 bases in between. The CDR3 is CSVDGVDRTDTQYF. Here the CDR3 DNA reads TGCAGCGTTGACGGGGTAGACCGAACAGATACGCAGTATTTT.

This chain uses TRBV29-1 with TRBJ1-5, with 10 positions matching TRBD1. Germline V gene lookup returns CDR1 SQVTM and CDR2 ANQGSEA. The J segment lost 4 bases and the V segment lost 4 bases, leaving 4 bases of the junction unmatched. The CDR3 extends over 14 amino acids. CDR3 sequence (DNA): TGCAGCGTTGGGATGGGACAGGGGAATCAGCCCCAGCATTTT. It yields the protein CSVGMGQGNQPQHF.

The chain links TRBV2 to TRBJ2-5; 9 bases map to TRBD1. The CDR3 runs to 12 residues. Germline V gene data show CDR1 as SNHLY and CDR2 as FYNNEI. V trimming: 7 bases; J trimming: 5 bases; junction bases outside the gene matches: 2. CDR3: CASKDRGETQYF. DNA for the CDR3: TGTGCCAGCAAGGACAGGGGCGAGACCCAGTACTTC.

In its sample, this clone was seen once. This sequence joins TRBV30 and TRBJ2-1; 13 nucleotides agree with TRBD2. V dropped 4 bases and J dropped 5; count of bases not matched to a gene: 2. The CDR3 loop spans 14 amino acids. CDR1 is GTSNPN, CDR2 SVGIG, per germline (reference sequence). The CDR3: CAWTGLAGNNEQFF. The CDR3, as DNA: TGTGCCTGGACGGGACTAGCGGGGAACAATGAGCAGTTCTTC.

V usage is TRBV9 and J usage is TRBJ2-2; 7 bases align to TRBD1. V trimming: 0 bases; J trimming: 7 bases; junction bases outside the gene matches: 6. The CDR3 runs to 15 residues. Germline CDR1 is SGDLS and CDR2 is YYNGEE. CDR3 loop: CASSVETGVIGELFF. The CDR3 DNA is TGTGCCAGCAGCGTAGAAACAGGGGTTATCGGGGAGCTGTTTTTT.

This clone was counted between two and nine times. This rearrangement joins TRBV4-1 to TRBJ2-7; 16 bases align to TRBD2. After removal of 6 bases from V and 6 bases from J, the junction contained 11 bases not matched to a gene. In germline, CDR1 is MGHRA, CDR2 YSYEKL. The CDR3 is 17 residues long. The CDR3 DNA is TGCGCCAGCAGGGGACTAGCGGGAGGGGATTTCCTACGCGAGCAGTACTTC. Translated: CASRGLAGGDFLREQYF.

Written as DNA, the CDR3 is TGCGCCAGCAGTGCCGGGTCAATGATGAACACTGAAGCTTTCTTT. Amino acid sequence: CASSAGSMMNTEAFF. This chain uses TRBV10-1 with TRBJ1-1, with D unclear. Trimming pared 4 bases from V and 0 bases from J, leaving 12 bases between. The CDR3 contains 15 residues. Germline assignment: CDR1 WNHNN and CDR2 SYGVQD (reference sequence).

The chain employs TRBV30 and TRBJ1-5; 7 bases fit TRBD1. Germline trimming cut 2 bases from V and 7 bases from J; bases unmatched to any gene: 8. Per germline, CDR1 GTSNPN and CDR2 SVGIG (reference sequence). This CDR3 contains 14 residues. CDR3 in amino acids: CAWSRDRERQPQHF. CDR3 nucleotides: TGTGCCTGGAGTAGAGACAGGGAAAGGCAGCCCCAGCATTTT.

The rearrangement joins TRBV4-1 to TRBJ1-2; D is unclear. The germline V gene has CDR1 MGHRA and CDR2 YSYEKL. This CDR3 contains 16 residues. V lost 5 bases, J lost 2 bases, and 18 bases lay in between. In nucleotides, the CDR3 is TGCGCCAGCAGCTCCGGTGGCGGGTCGAGGAACTATGGCTACACCTTC. Amino acid sequence: CASSSGGGSRNYGYTF.

The gene calls are TRBV15 and TRBJ2-2; no firm D call. The CDR3 has 15 amino acids. The germline gives CDR1 LNHNV, CDR2 YYDKDF (reference sequence). Trimming removed 5 bases at V and 1 base at J, with 11 bases between. CDR3 in amino acids: CATSPSQVNTGELFF. The CDR3, as DNA: TGTGCCACCAGCCCCAGTCAGGTGAACACCGGGGAGCTGTTTTTT.

The CDR3 DNA reads TGCGCCAGCAGCCAAGATCTAGTAAAACTGTTTTTT. This gives the protein CASSQDLVKLFF. The V gene is TRBV4-1, the J gene TRBJ1-4; no clear D gene. Germline-derived CDR1 and CDR2 are MGHRA and YSYEKL. This CDR3 contains 12 residues. The V end was cut by 0 bases, the J end by 10 bases, with 6 bases between.

The gene calls are TRBV27 and TRBJ2-1; 16 nucleotides match TRBD2. V was clipped by 5 bases and J by 12 bases; unmatched bases: 7. There are 15 residues in the CDR3. Looked up from germline, CDR1 is MNHEY and CDR2 is SMNVEV (reference sequence). In DNA form, the CDR3 reads TGTGCCAGCAGTCCCGGGACTAGCGGGAGGGCGTCGCAGTTCTTC. It specifies CASSPGTSGRASQFF.

CDR3 in DNA: TGTGCCAGCAGTGAGGCACAGGGCCTAATCTCCTACGAGCAGTACTTC. It codes for CASSEAQGLISYEQYF. The chain joins TRBV2 to TRBJ2-7; tentative D call: TRBD1 (6 bases). The V gene lost 3 bases and the J gene lost 0 bases, with 15 bases spanning the gap. CDR3 length: 16 residues. Germline CDR1 SNHLY, CDR2 FYNNEI.

The chain joins TRBV6-5 to TRBJ1-2; weak D call: TRBD1 (6 bases). Germline CDR1 MNHEY, CDR2 SVGAGI. Trimming cost V 6 bases and J 3 bases, with 17 bases left between them. This CDR3 has 15 residues. The CDR3 DNA reads as TGTGCCAGCAGCCTACTCTTGGGGGCGTACTATGGCTACACCTTC. Encoded protein: CASSLLLGAYYGYTF.

The chain's CDR3 is CASSLGRVPEQYF. The CDR3 bases are TGTGCCAGCAGTTTAGGCAGGGTTCCCGAGCAGTACTTC. V is TRBV28 and J is TRBJ2-7, with a possible D match to TRBD1 (5 bases). This CDR3 is built from 13 residues. Germline CDR1 and CDR2: MDHEN and SYDVKM. The ends were cut back, 2 bases at V and 6 bases at J, with 11 bases in the middle.

This clone was seen a handful of times. The chain joins TRBV11-2 to TRBJ2-7; 13 nucleotides agree with TRBD2. This CDR3 contains 17 residues. Trimming removed 3 bases from V and 1 base from J; junction bases left unmatched: 6. Germline lookup yields CDR1 SGHAT and CDR2 FQNNGV. The CDR3 spells CASSFGLAGELSYEQYF. The CDR3 DNA sequence: TGTGCCAGCAGCTTCGGACTAGCGGGAGAGCTTTCCTACGAGCAGTACTTC.

This sequence joins TRBV19 and TRBJ2-1; D is ambiguous. The V end lost 8 bases, the J end lost 2 bases, and 16 bases lay between the germline ends. Germline lookup yields CDR1 LNHDA and CDR2 SQIVND (reference sequence). This CDR3 has 15 residues. The CDR3 sequence is CASVSSPEPYNEQFF. CDR3 nucleotides: TGTGCCAGTGTTTCTTCTCCAGAACCCTACAATGAGCAGTTCTTC. Combining the CDR3 with reference TRBV19 and TRBJ2-1 gives the whole variable domain DGGITQSPKYLFRKEGQNVTLSCEQNLNHDAMYWYRQDPGQGLRLIYYSQIVNDFQKGDIAEGYSVSREKKESFPLTVTSAQKNPTAFYLCASVSSPEPYNEQFFGPGTRLTVL.

The V call is TRBV28, the J call TRBJ2-7; a weak D match, TRBD2 (7 bases). The CDR3 has 16 amino acids. The V end was cut by 7 bases, the J end by 1 base, with 20 bases between. Germline values: CDR1 MDHEN, CDR2 SYDVKM. In nucleotides, the CDR3 is TGTGCCAGCACTGAACGGGGGGCCTTGAAATCCTACGAGCAGTACTTC. Translated, it gives CASTERGALKSYEQYF.

The sample holds one count of this clone. This chain links TRBV15 with TRBJ1-5; tentatively, D is TRBD1 (5 bases). In germline, CDR1 is LNHNV, CDR2 YYDKDF (reference sequence). The V gene lost 1 base and the J gene lost 2 bases, with 12 bases spanning the gap. The CDR3 runs to 16 residues. Written as DNA, the CDR3 is TGTGCCACCAGCAGAGGGGGAAGCAGGGGCAATCAGCCCCAGCATTTT. Its protein product is CATSRGGSRGNQPQHF.